The rows below give T cell receptor beta chains drawn from one sample of a study of T-cell memory formation after mild COVID-19. TCRdb called the 5' RACE reads again in MiXCR, with one record for every CDR3 protein. The table includes about 180,000 distinct CDR3 sequences, roughly 17% detected once. The sample consisted of PBMCs or a T cell subset sorted from them (not recorded which). The receptors were sampled from an adult woman who had mild COVID-19 (a few samples of this study predate the infection). Cell type and time point are not known. CDR3s include the opening cysteine and the closing phenylalanine or tryptophan. The D gene is left open where the match is weak. Some rows have no size entry. The others give once, few or many, or a class for an expanded clone.

j_call,v_call,d_call,clone_size,cdr3_nt,cdr3_aa
TRBJ2-1,TRBV12-3/TRBV12-4,TRBD2,many,TGTGCCAGCAGTGCGCTAGCGGGGGGGCCCAATGAGCAGTTCTTC,CASSALAGGPNEQFF
TRBJ2-1,TRBV3-1,TRBD2,few,TGTGCCAGCAGCCAAGGGACTAGCGGGGGAAACAATGAGCAGTTCTTC,CASSQGTSGGNNEQFF
TRBJ2-7,TRBV6-2/TRBV6-3,TRBD1,-,TGTGCCAGCAGAATAGCCCGGGACAGGGTCTACGAGCAGTACTTC,CASRIARDRVYEQYF
TRBJ2-5,TRBV7-9,-,few,TGTGCCAGCAGCCCCCTCCGTGGGACATACTTC,CASSPLRGTYF
TRBJ1-1,TRBV4-2,TRBD1,-,TGTGCCAGCAGCCAAGGGACAGGGGGCAAAACTGAAGCTTTCTTT,CASSQGTGGKTEAFF
TRBJ1-1,TRBV4-2,-,few,TGTGCCAGCAGCCAAGACCCAGGGTATGGCACTGAAGCTTTCTTT,CASSQDPGYGTEAFF
TRBJ2-3,TRBV29-1,-,-,TGCAGCGGGAATAGCGGAGATACGCAGTATTTT,CSGNSGDTQYF
TRBJ2-5,TRBV5-1,TRBD1,few,TGCGCCAGCAGCCCGAAGGACAGGGAAGAGACCCAGTACTTC,CASSPKDREETQYF
TRBJ1-2,TRBV7-9,-,few,TGTGCCAGCAGTTCCGCCCGGGGCAGGGGTTACTATGGCTACACCTTC,CASSSARGRGYYGYTF
TRBJ1-1,TRBV5-1,-,-,TGCGCCAGCAGCCTTAAGGGAGGGCGAGACACTGAAGCTTTCTTT,CASSLKGGRDTEAFF
TRBJ2-6,TRBV7-2,TRBD2,-,TGTGCCAGCAGCTCCCCGGGACTAGCGGGGGGGAACTCTGGGGCCAACGTCCTGACTTTC,CASSSPGLAGGNSGANVLTF
TRBJ2-1,TRBV12-3/TRBV12-4,TRBD2,few,TGTGCCAGCAGTTTTGGGTCTTCTAGCGGGCAGTTCTTC,CASSFGSSSGQFF
TRBJ1-4,TRBV4-1,-,-,TGCGCCAGCAGCCAAGGGGCAGTTAATGAAAAACTGTTTTTT,CASSQGAVNEKLFF
TRBJ2-3,TRBV4-3,-,many,TGCGCCAGCAGCCAAGCCTTGGACTATGGAGGGTGTTTCTTC,CASSQALDYGGCFF
TRBJ1-4,TRBV23-1,-,-,TGCGCCAGCAGTCACGGGCAGCAAGCTAATGAAAAACTGTTTTTT,CASSHGQQANEKLFF
TRBJ2-4,TRBV30,-,few,TGTGCCTGGAGGTCCGGGACATTATGGGTACCCCTGAACCCCCTTCAGTACTTC,CAWRSGTLWVPLNPLQYF
TRBJ1-4,TRBV6-5,-,-,TGTGCCAGCAGTTTCAGGGGAGAAAAACTGTTTTTT,CASSFRGEKLFF
TRBJ1-1,TRBV2,TRBD1,-,TGTGCCAGCAGTCTAGACAGGGGGTCGGGTACTGAAGCTTTCTTT,CASSLDRGSGTEAFF
TRBJ2-3,TRBV29-1,TRBD2,few,TGCAGCGTGCGGGAGCGAGGGACAGATACGCAGTATTTT,CSVRERGTDTQYF
TRBJ2-7,TRBV24-1,-,few,TGTGCCACCAGTGATTTGCAGGGCTACGAGCAGTACTTC,CATSDLQGYEQYF
TRBJ2-1,TRBV18,TRBD1,few,TGTGCCAGCTTCGCCGGGACAGGGGTTAGAAATGAGCAGTTCTTC,CASFAGTGVRNEQFF
TRBJ2-1,TRBV7-3,TRBD1,-,TGTGCCAGCAGCAAAGACAGGGGGCGGAATGAGCAGTTCTTC,CASSKDRGRNEQFF
TRBJ2-4,TRBV7-9,TRBD2,few,TGTGCCAGCGAAATAGCGGGAGCGAACATTCAGTACTTC,CASEIAGANIQYF
TRBJ2-1,TRBV5-1,TRBD2,few,TGCGCCAGCAGCTTGTGGTCCCAGCGGGGAGGCAATGAGCAGTTCTTC,CASSLWSQRGGNEQFF
TRBJ2-2,TRBV20-1,TRBD1,-,TGCAGTGCCAGTGGACAGGGGAACACCGGGGAGCTGTTTTTT,CSASGQGNTGELFF
TRBJ2-7,TRBV7-6,TRBD2,-,TGTGCCAGCAGCCGGACTAGACAGACCTTCTTGTACGAGCAGTACTTC,CASSRTRQTFLYEQYF
TRBJ2-5,TRBV23-1,-,few,TGCGCCAGCAGTCAATCCTGTGAGACCCAGTACTTC,CASSQSCETQYF
TRBJ1-3,TRBV20-1,-,few,TGCAGTGCTAGGGTGTCTCAAGGAGTAAAGGGAAACACCATATATTTT,CSARVSQGVKGNTIYF
TRBJ1-5,TRBV7-9,TRBD1,-,TGTGCCAGCAGCTCCGGCAGACAGGGTCTTAATCAGCCCCAGCATTTT,CASSSGRQGLNQPQHF
TRBJ2-1,TRBV6-6,TRBD1,few,TGTGCCAGCAGCACCCCTCACAGGGGGAAAAATGAGCAGTTCTTC,CASSTPHRGKNEQFF
TRBJ2-5,TRBV20-1,-,few,TGCAGTGCTAGAGAGGGGTTTGAGACCCAGTACTTC,CSAREGFETQYF
TRBJ1-2,TRBV7-9,-,-,TGTGCCAGCAGCTTTTCCGGAGACAGCTGGGCTTCTTGGGGCTACACCTTC,CASSFSGDSWASWGYTF
TRBJ2-3,TRBV7-2,-,-,TGTGCCAGCAGCTCACCGGGACACCCCCTCACAGATACGCAGTATTTT,CASSSPGHPLTDTQYF